This entry is about one T cell receptor beta chain. Trimming left V 5 bases short and J 2 bases short, with 21 bases between. The V gene's germline CDR1 is PRHDT and CDR2 FYEKMQ (reference sequence). The CDR3 totals 17 residues. Naive CD8 cells were CD45RO-negative, positively selected for CCR7, excluding terminally differentiated effector memory CD45RA+ cells. Donors, without exception, were Caucasian adults residing in Nashville, Tennessee. The sample is drawn from a study of shared clonotypes between healthy human individuals. Study-wide background: Three plates each covered CD4 naive and memory; CD8 naive two, CD8 memory one.

The DNA input per sorted-subset replicate PCR was roughly 180 ng, corresponding to roughly 31,000 T cell genomes. Profiled with immunoSEQ multiplex PCR; TCRdb holds only in-frame clones, not every one. The sample includes around 2.1 million clones, roughly 91% of them seen just once. The sequenced sample consisted of naive CD8+ T cells from PBMCs. The TCR sequence derives from a man between 18 and 35 years old in good health. Some clones in this sample may be carry-over from other donors' samples. The chain carries TRBV13 and TRBJ1-1; D not resolved. CDR3 loop: CASSAGRSFNSNTEAFF. The CDR3 bases are TGTGCCAGCAGCGCCGGACGGTCCTTTAACTCTAACACTGAAGCTTTCTTT.